These T cell receptor beta chains were read from a single sample in a study of T cell repertoires in cytomegalovirus infection. TCRdb itself ran the reads through MiXCR, one entry per CDR3 protein. The table includes about 740,000 distinct CDR3 sequences, 35% to 40% detected once. Material for sequencing was PBMCs. Receptors were obtained from a human donor in good health (CMV status not recorded). Some clones in this sample may be carry-over from other donors' samples. Both conserved end residues are part of each CDR3. The D gene is left open where the match is weak. Size is omitted from some rows. Given values are once, few, many or a class for expanded clones.

NA	TRBJ2-7	TRBD2	TRBV29-1	CSVELIAGSAYEQYF	TGCAGCGTTGAACTTATAGCGGGAAGCGCCTACGAGCAGTACTTC
NA	TRBJ1-5	NA	TRBV28	CASSQGQSSNQPQHF	TGTGCCAGCAGTCAAGGACAGAGTAGCAATCAGCCCCAGCATTTT
few	TRBJ1-5	TRBD1	TRBV28	CASSFSGGLNQPQHF	TGTGCCAGCAGTTTTTCAGGGGGCCTCAATCAGCCCCAGCATTTT
NA	TRBJ2-1	NA	TRBV5-5	CASSPGGLYSYNEQFF	TGTGCCAGCAGCCCAGGGGGGTTATATTCCTACAATGAGCAGTTCTTC
NA	TRBJ2-1	NA	TRBV7-2	CASSLARGSYNKQFF	TGTGCCAGCAGCTTAGCGCGGGGTTCCTACAATAAGCAGTTCTTC
NA	TRBJ2-7	NA	TRBV5-6	CASSDRDTSSYEQYF	TGTGCCAGCAGCGACCGGGACACGAGCTCCTACGAGCAGTACTTC
NA	TRBJ2-2	NA	TRBV7-6	CASSPTRNTGELFF	TGTGCCAGCAGCCCGACACGGAACACCGGGGAGCTGTTTTTT
many	TRBJ2-2	TRBD2	TRBV4-2	CASSQGPGLGNTGELFF	TGTGCCAGCAGCCAAGGGCCGGGACTAGGAAACACCGGGGAGCTGTTTTTT
NA	TRBJ2-7	NA	TRBV27	CASRPEDSEQYF	TGTGCCAGCAGGCCCGAGGACAGCGAGCAGTACTTC
NA	TRBJ1-3	NA	TRBV7-8	CASSLGRVWRNTIYF	TGTGCCAGCAGCTTAGGGAGGGTCTGGCGCAACACCATATATTTT
NA	TRBJ2-7	NA	TRBV3-1	CASGQTYEQYF	TGTGCCAGCGGGCAGACCTACGAGCAGTACTTC
NA	TRBJ1-1	NA	TRBV29-1	CSVHGDRNTEAFF	TGCAGCGTCCATGGTGATAGGAACACTGAAGCTTTCTTT
few	TRBJ1-1	TRBD1	TRBV7-9	CASSQPQGAGTEAFF	TGTGCCAGCAGCCAACCCCAGGGGGCTGGGACTGAAGCTTTCTTT
few	TRBJ1-3	NA	TRBV7-2	CASSNRQAGGNTIYF	TGTGCCAGCAGCAATCGACAGGCCGGTGGAAACACCATATATTTT
NA	TRBJ2-6	NA	TRBV28	CASSSLFQYSGASVLTF	TGTGCCAGCAGTTCCCTATTCCAGTACTCTGGGGCCAGCGTCCTGACTTTC
NA	TRBJ1-2	NA	TRBV28	CASETKWAGGYTF	TGTGCCAGCGAGACCAAATGGGCGGGTGGCTACACCTTC
NA	TRBJ2-7	TRBD2	TRBV19	CASSKLAGGPYEQYF	TGTGCCAGTAGTAAACTAGCGGGAGGGCCCTACGAGCAGTACTTC
NA	TRBJ1-1	NA	TRBV28	CASREYAGTPTEAFF	TGTGCCAGCAGGGAGTACGCAGGGACCCCCACTGAAGCTTTCTTT
few	TRBJ1-1	NA	TRBV28	CASSPEFDTEAFF	TGTGCCAGCAGTCCTGAATTTGACACTGAAGCTTTCTTT
NA	TRBJ2-7	NA	TRBV28	CASSFLLGRSYEQYF	TGTGCCAGCAGTTTTCTTTTGGGCAGGTCCTACGAGCAGTACTTC
NA	TRBJ1-4	NA	TRBV5-1	CASSLSQGVANEKLFF	TGCGCCAGCAGCTTGTCTCAGGGAGTCGCTAATGAAAAACTGTTTTTT
few	TRBJ1-2	TRBD1	TRBV7-9	CASRPISGQITNYGYTF	TGTGCCAGCAGGCCCATCTCGGGACAGATCACTAACTATGGCTACACCTTC
NA	TRBJ1-2	NA	TRBV29-1	CSVAPGLSYGYTF	TGCAGCGTTGCCCCCGGACTGTCCTACGGCTACACCTTC
NA	TRBJ1-5	TRBD1	TRBV6-2/TRBV6-3	CASQETGVNQPQHF	TGTGCCAGCCAAGAGACAGGGGTTAATCAGCCCCAGCATTTT
NA	TRBJ1-3	NA	TRBV20-1	CSARFSSGNTIYF	TGCAGTGCTAGATTCTCTTCTGGAAACACCATATATTTT
few	TRBJ1-1	TRBD1	TRBV11-2	CASSLDRDRWNTEAFF	TGTGCCAGCAGCTTAGATCGGGACAGATGGAACACTGAAGCTTTCTTT
NA	TRBJ2-2	TRBD1	TRBV6-5	CASSYSEGARELFF	TGTGCCAGCAGTTACTCAGAGGGGGCCCGAGAGCTGTTTTTT
NA	TRBJ1-4	NA	TRBV5-8	CAIRSFGASATNEKLFF	TGTGCCATTCGTTCATTCGGGGCCAGTGCAACTAATGAAAAACTGTTTTTT
NA	TRBJ2-7	TRBD1	TRBV15	CATSSPGTGAYEQYF	TGTGCCACCAGCAGCCCCGGGACAGGGGCCTACGAGCAGTACTTC
many	TRBJ2-3	NA	TRBV7-2	CASSLDGRPPDTQYF	TGTGCCAGCAGCTTAGACGGCAGGCCCCCAGATACGCAGTATTTT
NA	TRBJ1-2	TRBD1	TRBV24-1	CATSDFDRDAYTF	TGTGCCACCAGTGACTTTGACAGGGACGCCTACACCTTC
NA	TRBJ1-2	TRBD1	TRBV12-3/TRBV12-4	CASSQNRGSPNYGYTF	TGTGCCAGCAGTCAAAACAGGGGGAGCCCTAACTATGGCTACACCTTC
NA	TRBJ1-1	NA	TRBV6-5	CASYQLGRMNTEAFF	TGTGCCAGCTATCAGCTGGGCAGAATGAACACTGAAGCTTTCTTT
NA	TRBJ2-5	TRBD2	TRBV19	CASSILGAGGRQETQYF	TGTGCCAGTAGTATCCTGGGAGCGGGGGGGCGACAAGAGACCCAGTACTTC
few	TRBJ2-5	TRBD1	TRBV7-8	CASSLGRGTGKETQYF	TGTGCCAGCAGCTTAGGGCGTGGGACAGGGAAAGAGACCCAGTACTTC
NA	TRBJ1-2	TRBD1	TRBV19	CASIRKGQYRPYGYTF	TGTGCCAGTATCCGGAAGGGACAGTATCGTCCCTATGGCTACACCTTC
NA	TRBJ2-5	TRBD2	TRBV19	CASSGNLAGGKETQYF	TGTGCCAGTAGTGGGAACCTAGCGGGGGGCAAAGAGACCCAGTACTTC
NA	TRBJ2-3	TRBD1	TRBV9	CASSGPGTGGLPQYF	TGTGCCAGCAGCGGACCCGGGACAGGGGGCCTCCCGCAGTATTTT
many	TRBJ2-1	TRBD2	TRBV7-2	CASSLSGTSGFSSYNEQFF	TGTGCCAGCAGCCTCTCCGGGACTAGCGGGTTCAGCTCCTACAATGAGCAGTTCTTC
NA	TRBJ2-7	NA	TRBV5-1	CASHPDSPTYEQYF	TGCGCCAGCCACCCGGACAGTCCGACCTACGAGCAGTACTTC